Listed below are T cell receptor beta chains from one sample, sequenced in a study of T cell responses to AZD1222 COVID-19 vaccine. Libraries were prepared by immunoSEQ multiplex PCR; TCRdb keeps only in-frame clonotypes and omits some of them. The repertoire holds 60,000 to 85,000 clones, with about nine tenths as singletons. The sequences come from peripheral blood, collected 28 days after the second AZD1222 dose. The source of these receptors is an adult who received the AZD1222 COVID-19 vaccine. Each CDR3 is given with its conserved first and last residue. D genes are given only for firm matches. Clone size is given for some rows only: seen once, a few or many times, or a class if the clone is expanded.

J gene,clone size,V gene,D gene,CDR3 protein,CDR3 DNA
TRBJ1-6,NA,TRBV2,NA,CASTQGYNSPLHF,TGTGCCAGCACTCAGGGGTACAATTCACCCCTCCACTTT
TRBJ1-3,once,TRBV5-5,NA,CASSLEKGTILTFSGNTIYF,TGTGCCAGCAGCTTGGAAAAGGGGACAATCCTTACGTTCTCTGGAAACACCATATATTTT
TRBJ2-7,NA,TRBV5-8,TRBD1,CASSFGTAYEQYF,TGTGCCAGCAGCTTTGGGACAGCCTACGAGCAGTACTTC
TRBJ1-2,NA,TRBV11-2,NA,CAERPVGLNYGYTF,TGTGCCGAAAGGCCGGTGGGGCTAAACTATGGCTACACCTTC
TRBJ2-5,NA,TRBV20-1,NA,CSASRLDGETQYF,TGCAGTGCTAGTCGACTCGACGGAGAGACCCAGTACTTC
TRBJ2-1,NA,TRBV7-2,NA,CASSSGLGREQFF,TGTGCCAGCAGCTCCGGACTGGGTAGGGAGCAGTTCTTC
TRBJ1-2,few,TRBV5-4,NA,CASSYGTSYGYTF,TGTGCCAGCAGCTACGGGACTTCCTATGGCTACACCTTC
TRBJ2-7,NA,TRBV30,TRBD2,CAWTSGKYEQYF,TGTGCCTGGACTAGCGGGAAATACGAGCAGTACTTC
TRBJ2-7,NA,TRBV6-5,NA,CASSYLEGGEQYF,TGTGCCAGCAGTTACTTAGAGGGGGGCGAGCAGTACTTC
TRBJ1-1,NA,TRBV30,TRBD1,CAWDRDTEAFF,TGTGCCTGGGACAGGGACACTGAAGCTTTCTTT
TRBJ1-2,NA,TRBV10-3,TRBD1,CAIQSAGQGWSYTF,TGTGCCATCCAGTCGGCGGGACAGGGCTGGTCCTACACCTTC
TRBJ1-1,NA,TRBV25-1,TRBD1,CASTGQGATEAFF,TGTGCCAGCACAGGACAGGGGGCGACTGAAGCTTTCTTT
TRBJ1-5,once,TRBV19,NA,CASSLNREGNQPQHF,TGTGCCAGTAGTTTAAACAGGGAAGGGAATCAGCCCCAGCATTTT
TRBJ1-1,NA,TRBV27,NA,CASSYRTGGSAFF,TGTGCCAGCAGTTACCGGACGGGAGGGTCTGCTTTCTTT
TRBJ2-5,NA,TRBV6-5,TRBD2,CASSTRLAGETQYF,TGTGCCAGCAGTACCCGACTAGCAGGAGAGACCCAGTACTTC
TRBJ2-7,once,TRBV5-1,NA,CASSLGPGSYEQYF,TGCGCCAGCAGCTTGGGTCCGGGGTCCTACGAGCAGTACTTC
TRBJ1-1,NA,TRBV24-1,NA,CATRQTGSTEAFF,TGTGCCACCAGACAAACAGGGTCCACTGAAGCTTTCTTT
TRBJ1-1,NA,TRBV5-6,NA,CASSQYRQPGTEAFF,TGTGCCAGCAGCCAATATAGACAGCCCGGCACTGAAGCTTTCTTT
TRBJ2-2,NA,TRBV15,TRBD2,CATSHWALAVGLAGELFF,TGTGCCACCAGCCACTGGGCCCTAGCGGTGGGGTTAGCCGGGGAGCTGTTTTTT
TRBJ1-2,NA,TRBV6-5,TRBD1,CASSSGTDYGYTF,TGTGCCAGCAGTTCCGGGACAGACTATGGCTACACCTTC
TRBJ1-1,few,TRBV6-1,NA,CASSDYGRSTEAFF,TGTGCCAGCAGTGATTACGGAAGGTCCACTGAAGCTTTCTTT
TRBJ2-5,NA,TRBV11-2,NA,CASALSPGEQETQYF,TGTGCCAGCGCTTTATCCCCGGGGGAGCAAGAGACCCAGTACTTC
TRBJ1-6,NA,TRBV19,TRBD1,CASSIVADRHSPLHF,TGTGCCAGTAGTATAGTAGCGGACAGGCACTCACCCCTCCACTTT
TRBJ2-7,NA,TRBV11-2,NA,CASSLDRGIDEQYF,TGTGCCAGCAGCTTAGACAGGGGAATCGACGAGCAGTACTTC
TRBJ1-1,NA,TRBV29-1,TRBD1,CSAGTGEAFF,TGCAGCGCCGGGACAGGGGAAGCTTTCTTT
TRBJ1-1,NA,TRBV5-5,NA,CASSSGSPNTEAFF,TGTGCCAGCAGCTCGGGCAGCCCGAACACTGAAGCTTTCTTT
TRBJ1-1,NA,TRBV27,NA,CASSTDGVGGEAFF,TGTGCCAGCAGCACAGACGGGGTTGGGGGGGAAGCTTTCTTT
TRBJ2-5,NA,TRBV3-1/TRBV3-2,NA,CASSQWVGETQYF,TGTGCCAGCAGCCAATGGGTCGGGGAGACCCAGTACTTC
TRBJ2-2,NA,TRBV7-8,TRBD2,CASSLALRGEHTGELFF,TGTGCCAGCAGCTTAGCTCTGCGGGGGGAACACACCGGGGAGCTGTTTTTT
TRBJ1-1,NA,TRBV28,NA,CASSPRGDYTEAFF,TGTGCCAGCAGTCCGCGGGGAGATTACACTGAAGCTTTCTTT
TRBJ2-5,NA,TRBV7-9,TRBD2,CASSLGLADFQETQYF,TGTGCCAGCAGCTTAGGACTAGCGGATTTCCAAGAGACCCAGTACTTC
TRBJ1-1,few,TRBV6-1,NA,CASSERRWGGAFF,TGTGCCAGCAGTGAACGCAGGTGGGGGGGAGCTTTCTTT
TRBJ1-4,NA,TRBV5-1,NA,CASSLAGGAGHDGKLFF,TGCGCCAGCAGCTTGGCCGGAGGAGCGGGCCATGATGGAAAACTGTTTTTT
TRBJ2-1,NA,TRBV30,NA,CAWSTLEQFF,TGTGCCTGGAGTACATTGGAGCAGTTCTTC
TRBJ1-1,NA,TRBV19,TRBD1,CASSSGQVVFTEAFF,TGTGCCAGTAGTTCAGGACAGGTCGTTTTCACTGAAGCTTTCTTT
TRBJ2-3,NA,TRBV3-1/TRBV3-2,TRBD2,CASSQAGRASGGRDTQYF,TGTGCCAGCAGCCAAGCCGGACGTGCTAGCGGGGGGCGGGATACGCAGTATTTT
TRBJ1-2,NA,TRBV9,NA,CASSVDGGSVYGYTF,TGTGCCAGCAGCGTAGATGGGGGCTCAGTCTATGGCTACACCTTC
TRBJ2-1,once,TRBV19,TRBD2,CASSIWGGVRYNEQFF,TGTGCCAGTAGTATATGGGGGGGAGTGAGATACAATGAGCAGTTCTTC
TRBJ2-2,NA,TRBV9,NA,CASSPGRVPITGELFF,TGTGCCAGCAGCCCCGGCAGGGTCCCCATCACCGGGGAGCTGTTTTTT
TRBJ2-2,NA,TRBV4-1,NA,CASSQVGGTGELFF,TGCGCCAGCAGCCAAGTTGGGGGCACCGGGGAGCTGTTTTTT
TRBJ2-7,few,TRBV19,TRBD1,CASSALGQFYEQYF,TGTGCCAGTAGTGCCTTGGGACAGTTCTACGAGCAGTACTTC
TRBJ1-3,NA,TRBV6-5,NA,CASSTSHGNTIYF,TGTGCCAGCAGCACAAGCCATGGAAACACCATATATTTT